The present T cell receptor beta chain was sequenced within a study of identical twins. Whole-study results and caveats: A cross-sectional statistical analysis, not follow-up of the same donors, supported the conclusions. Abundant beta clonotypes from cord blood bore fewer insertions; memory repertoires lacked this pattern. Beta out-of-frame sequences showed weaker excess sharing between twins.

This CDR3 spans 14 amino acids. The V gene lost 3 bases and the J gene lost 7 bases, with 13 bases spanning the gap. Germline loops: CDR1 ENHRY, CDR2 SYGVKD. In this sample, this clonotype turned up many times. What it binds is unknown. A template switching step contributed a universal primer site, while unique molecular identifiers were present in the cDNA. Via MiXCR, TCRdb re-called the 5' RACE reads, giving one row per CDR3 protein. The sample records about 280,000 distinct CDR3 sequences, more than 6.5% being singletons. In addition, the sample was reused for a study of yellow fever vaccine responses in identical twins.

The rearrangement uses TRBV10-3 and TRBJ2-1, with D maybe TRBD2 (6 bases). Sequenced input: memory (CD45RO+) T cells sorted from blood. The sequence was collected from a woman aged 18-35 years in good health. In DNA, the CDR3 is TGTGCCATCAGTGACCCTCCGAGCGGGAATGAGCAGTTCTTC. Its protein product is CAISDPPSGNEQFF.